This T cell receptor beta chain was found in a study of T cell repertoires in cytomegalovirus infection. Study at large: Use of recently identified HLA-C-restricted and well-studied HLA-B-restricted CMV epitopes was part of the study. In public TCR beta signatures, there were indications of both CMV infection and matching HLA type.

The sample holds a few counts of this clonotype. What it binds is unknown. Trimming pared 1 base from V and 10 bases from J, leaving 14 bases between. Germline values: CDR1 SGHVS, CDR2 FNYEAQ. The CDR3 runs to 15 residues. In TCRdb, the reads were re-called with MiXCR into one record per CDR3 protein. The sample holds approximately 120,000 distinct CDR3 sequences, 30% to 40% seen once. Study-level findings and limits: Across the ex vivo response, the dominant clonotypes were HLA-C-restricted CMV-specific TCR beta clonotypes. Accumulated public TCR beta family frequency recognized individuals carrying CMV together with the relevant HLA.

The TCR originated in a human donor in good health (CMV status not recorded). Some clones in this sample may be carry-over from other donors' samples. Source: CD8+ T cells from cultured PBMCs, taken from culture after CMV antigen stimulation. The chain uses TRBV7-6 and TRBJ1-6, with D uncertain. CDR3 region: CASSLGGGLRSPLHF. The CDR3 DNA reads as TGTGCCAGCAGCTTAGGGGGAGGGCTTAGGTCACCCCTCCACTTT. The whole variable domain, remainder taken from reference TRBV7-6 and TRBJ1-6, is GAGVSQSPRYKVTKRGQDVALRCDPISGHVSLYWYRQALGQGPEFLTYFNYEAQQDKSGLPNDRFSAERPEGSISTLTIQRTEQRDSAMYRCASSLGGGLRSPLHFGNGTRLTVT.